This T cell receptor (beta chain) was retrieved from a study of blood T cell repertoires in COVID-19. Overall study: Acute and convalescent COVID-19 specimens originated in the United States, Italy and Spain.

Source study methods: Reference gene primer amplification yielded estimated nucleated cell counts. The table came from immunoSEQ multiplex PCR; TCRdb's copy has only in-frame clones and leaves some out. That table supplies the V and J calls and clone size; D and trimming were determined from the DNA. This table has about 80,000 clones, around 78% appearing once. The CDR3 consists of 15 residues. Germline CDR1 and CDR2: SGHTA and FQGNSA. The V end was cut by 5 bases, the J end by 1 base, with 14 bases between. The J gene is TRBJ1-1, the V gene TRBV7-2, with D tentatively TRBD1 (6 bases). The sample consisted of peripheral blood. The TCR comes from a human donor in a cohort sampled during active COVID-19. Here the CDR3 reads CASSTYRARNTEAFF. DNA for the CDR3: TGTGCCAGCAGCACCTACAGGGCCCGGAACACTGAAGCTTTCTTT. Together with reference TRBV7-2 and TRBJ1-1, the CDR3 gives the full variable domain: GAGVSQSPSNKVTEKGKDVELRCDPISGHTALYWYRQSLGQGLEFLIYFQGNSAPDKSGLPSDRFSAERTGGSVSTLTIQRTQQEDSAVYLCASSTYRARNTEAFFGQGTRLTVV.